This T cell receptor (beta chain) was recorded in a study of OX40 agonist ivuxolimab in advanced cancers. Context from the whole study: Ivuxolimab was a fully human IgG2 agonistic monoclonal antibody targeting the costimulatory receptor OX40 (CD134). Prior anti-PD-1, anti-PD-L1 or anti-CTLA-4 therapy was permitted, and 30% to 45% of dose-escalation patients had received checkpoint inhibitors. Of the 50 or so patients in dose escalation, about 20 had hepatocellular carcinoma, around 15 had melanoma, 9 had renal cell carcinoma and 9 had head and neck cancer. Partial responses occurred in three dose-escalation patients: two with cutaneous melanoma and one with hepatocellular carcinoma. Intravenous ivuxolimab was administered to patients every 2 weeks at six dose levels: 0.01, 0.1, 0.3, 1.5, 3 and 10 mg/kg. The paper describes the monotherapy dose-escalation part (N = 52 patients) of the phase I trial of ivuxolimab. The purpose of peripheral TCRbeta sequencing was to test whether ivuxolimab changed TCR sequence diversity and led to clonal T-cell expansion. In the dose-escalation cohort, approximately 80% of patients were male, and the mean age was approximately 60 years with a range of about 20 to 79. Findings and caveats that apply to the study as a whole: The antigen specificity of the clonally expanded peripheral T cells was not determined. In partial responders in the 0.1-3.0 mg/kg groups, normalized peripheral clonal expansion was found to be among the lowest, especially among CD8+ T cells. After ivuxolimab, more expanded clones were found on average in CD8+ T cells than in CD4+ T cells. Low levels of normalized T-cell clonal expansion were also seen in some nonresponding patients. At doses of 0.1 to 3.0 mg/kg, clonal expansion of both CD4+ and CD8+ blood T cells was observed from baseline to week 6.

V trim: 2 bases; J trim: 3 bases; unmatched bases: 8. CDR1 and CDR2 are drawn from the germline V gene: SGDLS, YYNGEE. Spanning cysteine to phenylalanine, the CDR3 consists of 17 amino acids. This entry keeps only the CDR3 DNA: 51 bases, framed from base 1. To sequence the TCRbeta CDR3 region, genomic DNA was isolated from the sorted cells. The immunoSEQ Assay was used to sequence the TCRbeta CDR3 regions. Here the immuneACCESS table is served through TCRdb, limited to in-frame sequences with V and J called. Missing clones are a known gap in these copies; in checked studies unresolved V genes cover under half, and the rest lacks a known reason. The sample table shows about 45,000 clones, and 70% to 85% are seen once. The top ten hold 2% to 3% of the sample. Remarks on this clone: The antigen this receptor binds is unknown. Within one base of it there is no much larger clone, and no base qualities were kept.

The trial excluded patients who had a history of autoimmune disease or who were on systemic immunosuppression. Peripheral blood for TCR sequencing was drawn from every dose cohort at baseline, at cycle 4 day 1 and at cycle 7 day 1. Samples were obtained from an open-label, multicenter, first-in-human phase I dose-escalation trial of ivuxolimab. Adults with locally advanced or metastatic melanoma, renal cell carcinoma, hepatocellular carcinoma or head and neck squamous cell carcinoma were enrolled in the trial. Before TCR sequencing, CD4+ T cells and CD8+ T cells were sorted from peripheral blood as separate populations.

The TCR comes from an adult with an advanced solid tumor such as melanoma, head and neck, liver or kidney cancer. The rearranged segments are TRBV9 and TRBJ1-3; the central 10 bases match TRBD1. The source was CD4+ or CD8+ T cells sorted from blood, collected in a trial of the OX40 agonist ivuxolimab. The DNA sequence reads TGTGCCAGCAGCGTGCGACAGGGGGCAGGTTTTGGAAACACCATATATTTT. Its product reads: CASSVRQGAGFGNTIYF.